The rows below give T cell receptor beta chains drawn from one sample of a study of OX40 agonist ivuxolimab in advanced cancers. Sequencing used immunoSEQ multiplex PCR; TCRdb keeps in-frame clones, though not all of them. Here the sample spans more than 55,000 clones, under 95% being singletons. Sequenced here: CD4+ or CD8+ T cells sorted from blood, sampled in a trial of the OX40 agonist ivuxolimab. The receptors stem from an adult with an advanced solid tumor such as melanoma, head and neck, liver or kidney cancer. Both conserved end residues are trimmed from each CDR3. A D gene is named only where the DNA matches it firmly.

cdr3_aa: ASSPGGGAGGANVLT; j_call: TRBJ2-6; d_call: -; v_call: TRBV11-3; cdr3_length: 15
cdr3_aa: ASSPRGVQETQY; j_call: TRBJ2-5; d_call: -; v_call: TRBV9; cdr3_length: 12
cdr3_aa: AWSAGGIPNEKLF; j_call: TRBJ1-4; d_call: TRBD1; v_call: TRBV30; cdr3_length: 13
cdr3_aa: ASSLEGGSWETQY; j_call: TRBJ2-5; d_call: -; v_call: TRBV7-9; cdr3_length: 13
cdr3_aa: ASRRDLNEKLF; j_call: TRBJ1-4; d_call: -; v_call: TRBV6-5; cdr3_length: 11
cdr3_aa: ASSRGQGVYEQY; j_call: TRBJ2-7; d_call: TRBD1; v_call: TRBV5-8; cdr3_length: 12
cdr3_aa: ASSLNRANEQF; j_call: TRBJ2-1; d_call: -; v_call: TRBV7-2; cdr3_length: 11
cdr3_aa: ASSLRGGTNEKLF; j_call: TRBJ1-4; d_call: TRBD1; v_call: TRBV5-1; cdr3_length: 13
cdr3_aa: ASSSPGYSGTLSYNEQF; j_call: TRBJ2-1; d_call: -; v_call: TRBV7-2; cdr3_length: 17
cdr3_aa: ASRLGQVSSYEQY; j_call: TRBJ2-7; d_call: TRBD1; v_call: TRBV6-5; cdr3_length: 13
cdr3_aa: ASAQTENTEAF; j_call: TRBJ1-1; d_call: -; v_call: TRBV2; cdr3_length: 11
cdr3_aa: ASSSLGSGANVLT; j_call: TRBJ2-6; d_call: -; v_call: TRBV7-2; cdr3_length: 13
cdr3_aa: ASSLRGNQETQY; j_call: TRBJ2-5; d_call: -; v_call: TRBV28; cdr3_length: 12
cdr3_aa: ASSLKPSNQPQH; j_call: TRBJ1-5; d_call: -; v_call: TRBV5-6; cdr3_length: 12
cdr3_aa: ASSFTRPDRGLFSEAF; j_call: TRBJ1-1; d_call: TRBD1; v_call: TRBV5-1; cdr3_length: 16
cdr3_aa: ASSQVIKASGSSDTQY; j_call: TRBJ2-3; d_call: TRBD2; v_call: TRBV4-1; cdr3_length: 16
cdr3_aa: ASTRGQGDLSGRPRGTDTQY; j_call: TRBJ2-3; d_call: -; v_call: TRBV5-1; cdr3_length: 20
cdr3_aa: ASSLGTSGTYEQF; j_call: TRBJ2-1; d_call: TRBD2; v_call: TRBV11-2; cdr3_length: 13
cdr3_aa: ASRAPDWNEQF; j_call: TRBJ2-1; d_call: -; v_call: TRBV12-2; cdr3_length: 11
cdr3_aa: ASSLDPGTASGNTIY; j_call: TRBJ1-3; d_call: -; v_call: TRBV5-1; cdr3_length: 15
cdr3_aa: ASSPGGSREETQY; j_call: TRBJ2-5; d_call: -; v_call: TRBV28; cdr3_length: 13
cdr3_aa: ASSLGQGVNQPQH; j_call: TRBJ1-5; d_call: TRBD1; v_call: TRBV5-1; cdr3_length: 13
cdr3_aa: ASSYSSGRANEQF; j_call: TRBJ2-1; d_call: TRBD2; v_call: TRBV6-5; cdr3_length: 13
cdr3_aa: ASSLPGAGENEKLF; j_call: TRBJ1-4; d_call: -; v_call: TRBV5-6; cdr3_length: 14
cdr3_aa: ASRGRGSNNQPQH; j_call: TRBJ1-5; d_call: -; v_call: TRBV19; cdr3_length: 13
cdr3_aa: ASAARGGETQY; j_call: TRBJ2-5; d_call: -; v_call: TRBV30; cdr3_length: 11
cdr3_aa: ASRSGTGGRAQY; j_call: TRBJ2-5; d_call: TRBD1; v_call: TRBV6-5; cdr3_length: 12
cdr3_aa: ASSSAISTQY; j_call: TRBJ2-3; d_call: -; v_call: TRBV11-3; cdr3_length: 10
cdr3_aa: ASSWTGGSNQPQH; j_call: TRBJ1-5; d_call: TRBD1; v_call: TRBV6-6; cdr3_length: 13
cdr3_aa: ASTLQLAASTDTQY; j_call: TRBJ2-3; d_call: -; v_call: TRBV5-1; cdr3_length: 14
cdr3_aa: ASSRRQGGSGELF; j_call: TRBJ2-2; d_call: -; v_call: TRBV7-2; cdr3_length: 13
cdr3_aa: ASSLRFGVAGGRDTGELF; j_call: TRBJ2-2; d_call: TRBD2; v_call: TRBV7-3; cdr3_length: 18
cdr3_aa: ASADFTGAVNEQY; j_call: TRBJ2-7; d_call: TRBD1; v_call: TRBV18; cdr3_length: 13
cdr3_aa: ASSPGPGGDTQY; j_call: TRBJ2-3; d_call: TRBD1; v_call: TRBV5-1; cdr3_length: 12
cdr3_aa: ASSSKQGWNQPQH; j_call: TRBJ1-5; d_call: TRBD1; v_call: TRBV7-2; cdr3_length: 13
cdr3_aa: ASSLGQGQETQY; j_call: TRBJ2-5; d_call: TRBD1; v_call: TRBV5-1; cdr3_length: 12
cdr3_aa: ASRNSGTGMTDTQY; j_call: TRBJ2-3; d_call: TRBD1; v_call: TRBV4-1; cdr3_length: 14
cdr3_aa: ATSRLWGEYQETQY; j_call: TRBJ2-5; d_call: -; v_call: TRBV15; cdr3_length: 14
cdr3_aa: ASRAGNQETQY; j_call: TRBJ2-5; d_call: -; v_call: TRBV5-1; cdr3_length: 11
cdr3_aa: ASSQTGYGYT; j_call: TRBJ1-2; d_call: -; v_call: TRBV14; cdr3_length: 10
cdr3_aa: ASTFYSLKNEQY; j_call: TRBJ2-7; d_call: -; v_call: TRBV10-2; cdr3_length: 12